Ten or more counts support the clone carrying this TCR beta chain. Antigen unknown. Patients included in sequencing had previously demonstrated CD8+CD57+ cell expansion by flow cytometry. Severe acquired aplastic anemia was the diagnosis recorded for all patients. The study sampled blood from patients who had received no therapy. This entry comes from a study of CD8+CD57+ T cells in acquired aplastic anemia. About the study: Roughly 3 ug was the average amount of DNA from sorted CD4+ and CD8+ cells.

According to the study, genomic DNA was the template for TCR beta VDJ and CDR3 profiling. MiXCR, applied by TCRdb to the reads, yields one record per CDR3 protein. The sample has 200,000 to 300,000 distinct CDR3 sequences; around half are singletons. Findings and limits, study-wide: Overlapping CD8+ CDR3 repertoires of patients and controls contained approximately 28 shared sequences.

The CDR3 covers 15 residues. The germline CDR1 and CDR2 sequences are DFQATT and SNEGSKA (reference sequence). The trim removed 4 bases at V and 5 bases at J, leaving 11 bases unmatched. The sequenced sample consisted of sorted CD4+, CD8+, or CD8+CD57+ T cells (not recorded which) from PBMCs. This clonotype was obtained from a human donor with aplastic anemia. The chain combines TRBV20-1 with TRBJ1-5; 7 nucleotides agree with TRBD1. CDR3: CSAKTPGQTDQPQHF. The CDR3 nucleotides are TGCAGTGCTAAAACCCCGGGACAGACTGATCAGCCCCAGCATTTT.